This is a list of T cell receptor beta chains from one sample in a study of blood T cell repertoires in COVID-19. Sequencing was performed with immunoSEQ multiplex PCR; in TCRdb, only in-frame clones are kept and a portion is missing. The sample carries 53,000 or so clones, approximately 82% recorded once. Sequences were obtained from peripheral blood. The receptors derive from a human donor in a cohort sampled during active COVID-19. Both conserved end residues are part of each CDR3. Fields, in order: CDR3 DNA, CDR3 protein, V gene, clone size, D gene, J gene. The D gene is left open where the match is weak. A row's size may be missing; if present it is once, few, many or a size class.

DNA: TGTGCCAGCAGCGTAGAGAAAGGGGGTAACAATGAGCAGTTCTTC
CDR3: CASSVEKGGNNEQFF
V: TRBV9
size: .
D: .
J: TRBJ2-1

DNA: TGTGCCTGGAGCCCGACAGGGAGCACTGAAGCTTTCTTT
CDR3: CAWSPTGSTEAFF
V: TRBV30
size: .
D: TRBD1
J: TRBJ1-1

DNA: TGTGCCAGCAGCTTGACTAGCGGAAGATACAATGAGCAGTTCTTC
CDR3: CASSLTSGRYNEQFF
V: TRBV11-1
size: .
D: TRBD2
J: TRBJ2-1

DNA: TGTGCCAGCAGAAGAGCGGGGAGCACAGATACGCAGTATTTT
CDR3: CASRRAGSTDTQYF
V: TRBV6-5
size: once
D: TRBD2
J: TRBJ2-3

DNA: TGTGCCAGCAGTGTTGGGGACAGGTCACAGCATTTT
CDR3: CASSVGDRSQHF
V: TRBV2
size: .
D: TRBD1
J: TRBJ1-5

DNA: TGCGCCAGCAGCCCCGGACAGGGCCCGGAAAACGAGCAGTACTTC
CDR3: CASSPGQGPENEQYF
V: TRBV4-1
size: .
D: TRBD1
J: TRBJ2-7

DNA: TGTGCCAGCAGCTTAAAAAGCGGGGGGGCCTTCCATGAGCAGTTCTTC
CDR3: CASSLKSGGAFHEQFF
V: TRBV7-3
size: .
D: TRBD2
J: TRBJ2-1

DNA: TGCGCCAGCACCCTAGCCGGGGTAGCGGGACGCCCGGGCACAGATACGCAGTATTTT
CDR3: CASTLAGVAGRPGTDTQYF
V: TRBV5-1
size: .
D: TRBD2
J: TRBJ2-3

DNA: TGTGCCAGCAGTCTACAGGTTTCCAGGCTCTATGGCTACACCTTC
CDR3: CASSLQVSRLYGYTF
V: TRBV28
size: .
D: .
J: TRBJ1-2

DNA: TGTGCCAGTACTATGAAGGGGACAGACACTGAAGCTTTCTTT
CDR3: CASTMKGTDTEAFF
V: TRBV19
size: .
D: TRBD1
J: TRBJ1-1

DNA: TGTGCCAGCAGCCAGGATGGTAGCGGGGGGGATGAGCAGTTCTTC
CDR3: CASSQDGSGGDEQFF
V: TRBV3-1/TRBV3-2
size: .
D: TRBD2
J: TRBJ2-1

DNA: TGTGCCAGCAGTTTCGGACAGGGTGAGCAGTACTTC
CDR3: CASSFGQGEQYF
V: TRBV27
size: .
D: TRBD1
J: TRBJ2-7

DNA: TGTGCCAGCAGCTTGGTGGGGCGAGGGACAGCCTCTGGTGGCTACACCTTC
CDR3: CASSLVGRGTASGGYTF
V: TRBV5-5
size: .
D: TRBD1
J: TRBJ1-2

DNA: TGTGCCAGCAGCCAGGGGACTAGCGGGGGGGAGACCCAGTACTTC
CDR3: CASSQGTSGGETQYF
V: TRBV4-2
size: .
D: TRBD2
J: TRBJ2-5

DNA: TGTGCCAGCAGCCAAGAGACAGGGCAGGGTCAGCCCCAGCATTTT
CDR3: CASSQETGQGQPQHF
V: TRBV3-1/TRBV3-2
size: .
D: TRBD1
J: TRBJ1-5

DNA: TGTGCCAGCAGCCACCAAGGAGGGCCACCCGATACGCAGTATTTT
CDR3: CASSHQGGPPDTQYF
V: TRBV7-2
size: .
D: .
J: TRBJ2-3

DNA: TGTGCCAGCAAACCCGGGGAGAGGGATACGCAGTATTTT
CDR3: CASKPGERDTQYF
V: TRBV2
size: .
D: .
J: TRBJ2-3

DNA: TGTGCCAGCAGCCCGCGTGAGGCTCCGAACACCGGGGAGCTGTTTTTT
CDR3: CASSPREAPNTGELFF
V: TRBV9
size: .
D: .
J: TRBJ2-2

DNA: TGTGCCAGCAGGACAGGAGCTGCCGAAGCTTTCTTT
CDR3: CASRTGAAEAFF
V: TRBV27
size: once
D: .
J: TRBJ1-1

DNA: TGCGCCAGCAGTGCTCAGGGTAATGAGCAGTTCTTC
CDR3: CASSAQGNEQFF
V: TRBV10-2
size: few
D: .
J: TRBJ2-1

DNA: TGTGCCAGCAGCCCTACTGCGGGGGGGCGCAATGAGCAGTTCTTC
CDR3: CASSPTAGGRNEQFF
V: TRBV9
size: .
D: TRBD2
J: TRBJ2-1

DNA: TGTGCCAGCAGCCAAAACACAGGGGTGGGGTATGGCTACACCTTC
CDR3: CASSQNTGVGYGYTF
V: TRBV7-2
size: few
D: TRBD1
J: TRBJ1-2

DNA: TGTGCCAGCAGTGAATGGGGGGGGACCTACGAGCAGTACTTC
CDR3: CASSEWGGTYEQYF
V: TRBV6-1
size: medium-sized
D: TRBD2
J: TRBJ2-7

DNA: TGTGCCAGCAGCCTTGGGACTAGCGGGGCTTGGAATGAGCAGTTCTTC
CDR3: CASSLGTSGAWNEQFF
V: TRBV7-2
size: .
D: TRBD2
J: TRBJ2-1

DNA: TGTGCCAGCAGCTTGGTTAGCGGGGACGCAGATACGCAGTATTTT
CDR3: CASSLVSGDADTQYF
V: TRBV7-9
size: .
D: TRBD2
J: TRBJ2-3

DNA: TGTGCCAGCAGCCCGCGGGCCCAGGGGTACTCACCCCTCCACTTT
CDR3: CASSPRAQGYSPLHF
V: TRBV11-2
size: few
D: .
J: TRBJ1-6

DNA: TGTGCCAGCAAACGTGAGGGACAGGACAATTCACCCCTCCACTTT
CDR3: CASKREGQDNSPLHF
V: TRBV6-5
size: once
D: TRBD1
J: TRBJ1-6

DNA: TGTGCCAGCAGCGGAGCGACAGGGCCCTACTATGGCTACACCTTC
CDR3: CASSGATGPYYGYTF
V: TRBV6-2/TRBV6-3
size: .
D: TRBD1
J: TRBJ1-2

DNA: TGTGCCTGGAGTGGAGACACCCGCTACAATGAGCAGTTCTTC
CDR3: CAWSGDTRYNEQFF
V: TRBV30
size: once
D: .
J: TRBJ2-1

DNA: TGTGCCAGCAGTTTATCGGGCCAGGGGGTAACCGGGGAGCTGTTTTTT
CDR3: CASSLSGQGVTGELFF
V: TRBV6-5
size: .
D: TRBD1
J: TRBJ2-2

DNA: TGTGCCAGCAGCTTATTTGAGAGCTCCTACAATGAGCAGTTCTTC
CDR3: CASSLFESSYNEQFF
V: TRBV7-2
size: .
D: .
J: TRBJ2-1

DNA: TGTGCCAGCATCCCTGGGGGGGCACGTGGCAATCAGCCCCAGCATTTT
CDR3: CASIPGGARGNQPQHF
V: TRBV6-2/TRBV6-3
size: few
D: .
J: TRBJ1-5

DNA: TGTGCCAGCAGTCCTGCCGGGACAGGGTCATCCTACGAGCAGTACTTC
CDR3: CASSPAGTGSSYEQYF
V: TRBV28
size: .
D: TRBD1
J: TRBJ2-7

DNA: TGCGCCAGCAGCTTTCAGGTGGGGAACACTGAAGCTTTCTTT
CDR3: CASSFQVGNTEAFF
V: TRBV5-1
size: .
D: .
J: TRBJ1-1

DNA: TGCGCCAGCAGCCAGGCTTTACGGGAGAACACTGAAGCTTTCTTT
CDR3: CASSQALRENTEAFF
V: TRBV4-3
size: .
D: .
J: TRBJ1-1

DNA: TGTGCCAGTAGTTCAGTGGGGCGGAACACTGAAGCTTTCTTT
CDR3: CASSSVGRNTEAFF
V: TRBV19
size: .
D: .
J: TRBJ1-1

DNA: TGTGCCAGCACTCCTTCGGGGGGCTCGAACGGGGAGCTGTTTTTT
CDR3: CASTPSGGSNGELFF
V: TRBV27
size: .
D: .
J: TRBJ2-2

DNA: TGTGCCAGCAGCGTGGACATCCAAGAGACCCAGTACTTC
CDR3: CASSVDIQETQYF
V: TRBV7-3
size: .
D: .
J: TRBJ2-5

DNA: TGTGCCAGCAGCTCCGCGGGAAACGAGCAGTACTTC
CDR3: CASSSAGNEQYF
V: TRBV7-9
size: once
D: .
J: TRBJ2-7

DNA: TGTGCCAGCAAGTCACAAGTCGGAGACTACACCTTC
CDR3: CASKSQVGDYTF
V: TRBV2
size: .
D: .
J: TRBJ1-2

DNA: TGTGCCAGCAGATATACAACTAATGAAAAACTGTTTTTT
CDR3: CASRYTTNEKLFF
V: TRBV12-3/TRBV12-4
size: .
D: .
J: TRBJ1-4

DNA: TGTGCCAGCAGCTTAGATGGACAGGGCGGCCACGAGCAGTACTTC
CDR3: CASSLDGQGGHEQYF
V: TRBV11-3
size: .
D: TRBD1
J: TRBJ2-7

DNA: TGTGCCAGTATGGGGGGGGGTCGCGGCAATCAGCCCCAGCATTTT
CDR3: CASMGGGRGNQPQHF
V: TRBV19
size: once
D: .
J: TRBJ1-5

DNA: TGTGCCAGCAGCGGAGATACGCTCCCCTACGAGCAGTACTTC
CDR3: CASSGDTLPYEQYF
V: TRBV9
size: .
D: .
J: TRBJ2-7